This TCR beta chain was sequenced during a study of response to subunit inactivated influenza vaccine (dated by TCRdb to the late 2010s). Broadly, across the study: To follow how T cells responded to a trivalent subunit inactivated influenza vaccine, the researchers relied on deep quantitative profiling of the T cell receptor repertoire.

A remark on this clonotype: Its antigen is not yet known. Per-nucleotide qualities are absent, and no much larger clonotype sits a single base away.

The receptor library was made with RT-PCR. Sequencing relied on an Illumina HiSeq 2500. The public reads were quality trimmed at Q25 with fastp and then assembled into clones with MiXCR by TCRdb, keeping productive beta chains. Rows merge per CDR3 protein into single entries with the most common DNA and genes. The sample contains roughly 670,000 distinct CDR3 sequences, around 15% of them found a single time. Jointly, the top ten make up 6.5% to 8% of the sample. Overall study outcomes, separate from this receptor: The authors suggested that each seasonal influenza vaccination may recruit only a limited number of new T cells.

CDR1 and CDR2 (LGHDT, YNNKEL) derive from the germline V gene (reference sequence). Measured from the cysteine to the phenylalanine, the CDR3 is 14 residues long. The entry retains the CDR3 DNA only, 42 bases that are in frame from base 1. The trim is 0 bases for V and 5 bases for J, with a gap of 11 bases between the germline ends. This receptor was obtained from a middle-aged man who received an inactivated influenza vaccine. Donor details come from another sample of the same person, matched by shared clones. This specimen was PBMCs from blood, taken approximately 15 days before vaccination. The V gene is TRBV3-1 and the J gene is TRBJ2-7; the D segment cannot be called with confidence. The CDR3 reads CASSQDGARDEQYF. The nucleotides are TGTGCCAGCAGCCAAGATGGTGCAAGGGACGAGCAGTACTTC.